The 18 T cell receptor beta chains presented below share a single source sample, sequenced in a study of T cell responses to AZD1222 COVID-19 vaccine. Method: immunoSEQ multiplex PCR; TCRdb's copy keeps in-frame clones and lacks some. The sample gives over 150,000 clones, about 90% of which show up once; 11% is in the top ten. The sequenced sample was peripheral blood, obtained 28 days after the second AZD1222 dose. These receptors all stem from an adult who received the AZD1222 COVID-19 vaccine.

The chain uses TRBV6-6 and TRBJ1-1; TRBD1 is a possible D gene (5 bases). CDR3 length: 16 residues. Looked up from germline, CDR1 is MNHNY and CDR2 is SVGAGI (reference sequence). V dropped 8 bases and J dropped 3 bases, with 22 bases sitting between them. The CDR3 sequence: CASLSFGGERYTEAFF. CDR3 bases: TGTGCCAGCCTTAGTTTCGGGGGGGAAAGGTACACTGAAGCTTTCTTT.

This chain joins TRBV10-3 and TRBJ1-1; D is possibly TRBD1 (6 bases). Germline CDR1 is ENHRY and CDR2 is SYGVKD. The CDR3 has 13 amino acids. The germline V and J ends were trimmed by 10 bases and 1 base, with 13 bases remaining between them. The CDR3 spells CATQGQQNTEAFF. The CDR3 nucleotides read TGTGCCACCCAAGGACAGCAGAACACTGAAGCTTTCTTT.

This clone was observed many times. The V and J genes are TRBV7-9 and TRBJ1-6; D remains unclear. The CDR3 is made up of 13 amino acids. Per germline, CDR1 SEHNR and CDR2 FQNEAQ (reference sequence). V shed 5 bases and J shed 6 bases, with 8 bases lying between them. In DNA form, the CDR3 reads TGTGCCAGCAGCCCGGCACTTAATTCACCCCTCCACTTT. Protein: CASSPALNSPLHF.

The chain carries TRBV5-5 and TRBJ2-1, with TRBD2 identical over 7 bases. V shed 2 bases and J 6 bases; nucleotides not matched to a gene: 8. Germline CDR1 and CDR2: SGHKS and YYEKEE (reference sequence). This CDR3 comprises 15 residues. CDR3 coding DNA: TGTGCCAGCAGCTTATCAAGCGGGGCGCTCAATGAGCAGTTCTTC. This codes for CASSLSSGALNEQFF.

V gene TRBV5-1 combines with J gene TRBJ1-6; 10 nucleotides line up with TRBD1. The length of the CDR3 is 14 residues. The germline V gene encodes CDR1 SGHRS and CDR2 YFSETQ. Trimming took 7 bases from V and 5 from J; bases not matched to a gene: 3. CDR3 residues: CASHGTGDNSPLHF. The CDR3, as DNA: TGCGCCAGCCACGGGACAGGGGATAATTCACCCCTCCACTTT.

This chain connects TRBV18 to TRBJ2-7; D not certain. This CDR3 spans 15 amino acids. Germline V gives CDR1 KGHSH, CDR2 LQKENI. Trimming took off 4 bases at V and 0 bases at J, with 13 bases between the two ends. This CDR3 is CASSQERLSSYEQYF. In DNA, the CDR3 is TGTGCCAGCTCACAGGAAAGACTTAGCTCCTACGAGCAGTACTTC.

The V gene is TRBV3-1 (or the pseudogene TRBV3-2), the J gene TRBJ2-3, with D uncertain. Germline loops: CDR1 LGHDT, CDR2 YNNKEL (reference sequence). This CDR3 is 12 amino acids long. Deletions cut 4 bases from V and 3 bases from J, with 5 bases between. Here the CDR3 DNA reads TGTGCCAGCAGCCCTGAAACAGATACGCAGTATTTT. Translating gives CASSPETDTQYF.

The gene calls are TRBV7-2 and TRBJ1-1; no firm D call. Trimming took 3 bases from V and 8 from J, leaving 13 bases between them. CDR1 SGHTA and CDR2 FQGNSA come from the germline V gene. The CDR3 covers 13 residues. The CDR3 protein is CASSFDPMLEAFF. The CDR3 DNA follows: TGTGCCAGCAGCTTTGACCCGATGCTGGAAGCTTTCTTT.

The chain combines TRBV30 with TRBJ2-5; weak D call: TRBD2 (5 bases). V was pared by 2 bases and J by 4 bases, with 14 bases between. The CDR3 loop spans 14 amino acids. Germline values: CDR1 GTSNPN, CDR2 SVGIG (reference sequence). The CDR3 coding sequence is TGTGCCTGGAGTCAGGACTCTTATGGAGAGACCCAGTACTTC. It translates to CAWSQDSYGETQYF. Drawing the rest from reference TRBV30 and TRBJ2-5, the complete variable domain is SQTIHQWPATLVQPVGSPLSLECTVEGTSNPNLYWYRQAAGRGLQLLFYSVGIGQISSEVPQNLSASRPQDRQFILSSKKLLLSDSGFYLCAWSQDSYGETQYFGPGTRLLVL.

The chain recombines TRBV19 with TRBJ1-5; 8 nucleotides align to TRBD1. Germline values: CDR1 LNHDA, CDR2 SQIVND (reference sequence). This CDR3 comprises 17 residues. The J segment lost 2 bases and the V segment lost 2 bases, leaving 8 bases of the junction unmatched. This CDR3 is CASSISAGGRGNQPQHF. DNA of the CDR3: TGTGCCAGTAGTATATCTGCAGGGGGCAGAGGCAATCAGCCCCAGCATTTT.

This clone was seen a few times. The chain recombines TRBV6-5 with TRBJ2-3; D gene ambiguous. This CDR3 comprises 13 residues. The germline V and J ends were trimmed by 6 bases and 1 base, with 8 bases remaining between them. Germline CDR1 and CDR2: MNHEY and SVGAGI. DNA of the CDR3: TGTGCCAGCAGGGCCGGCGGCACAGATACGCAGTATTTT. Translation gives CASRAGGTDTQYF.

This clone was seen once. The gene calls are TRBV5-1 and TRBJ2-7, with 10 bases identical to TRBD2. J lost 4 bases, V lost 4 bases, and 11 bases had no gene match. Germline lookup yields CDR1 SGHRS and CDR2 YFSETQ. The CDR3 length is 16 residues. CDR3 region: CASSLLAGGTSYEQYF. CDR3 bases: TGCGCCAGCAGCCTGTTAGCGGGGGGTACTAGTTACGAGCAGTACTTC.

This clone showed up just a few times. The J gene is TRBJ2-7, the V gene TRBV2, with TRBD1 identical over 7 bases. Germline V gives CDR1 SNHLY, CDR2 FYNNEI. The trim removed 4 bases at V and 2 bases at J, leaving 5 bases unmatched. CDR3 length: 14 amino acids. DNA for the CDR3: TGTGCCAGCAGTGGAGACAGGGCAGCCTACGAGCAGTACTTC. It yields the protein CASSGDRAAYEQYF.

This clone was counted once. V usage is TRBV7-8 and J usage is TRBJ2-7, with 9 bases aligning to TRBD1. J gave up 5 bases and V 9 bases, and 8 bases lay outside the gene matches. Germline V CDR1 and CDR2: SGHVS, FQNEAQ. The CDR3 consists of 13 residues. Written as DNA, the CDR3 is TGTGCCAGTAACCCGGGACAGGGTGACGAGCAGTACTTC. The encoded protein is CASNPGQGDEQYF. The full variable domain, rest sourced from reference TRBV7-8 and TRBJ2-7, is GAGVSQSPRYKVAKRGQDVALRCDPISGHVSLFWYQQALGQGPEFLTYFQNEAQLDKSGLPSDRFFAERPEGSVSTLKIQRTQQEDSAVYLCASNPGQGDEQYFGPGTRLTVT.

CDR3: CASSPDRGRDQPQHF. The CDR3 DNA is TGTGCCAGTTCTCCGGACAGGGGGCGGGATCAGCCCCAGCATTTT. J is TRBJ1-5 and V is TRBV19; TRBD1 aligns across 11 bases. The CDR3 is made up of 15 amino acids. The V gene's germline CDR1 is LNHDA and CDR2 SQIVND (reference sequence). V gave up 8 bases and J gave up 5 bases; unmatched junction bases: 8.

DNA of the CDR3: TGTGCCAGCAGCCAAGTGGCAGGATGGAATGAGCAGTTCTTC. This gives the protein CASSQVAGWNEQFF. The chain employs TRBV3-1 (or the pseudogene TRBV3-2) and TRBJ2-1, with no clear D. The V gene's germline CDR1 is LGHDT and CDR2 YNNKEL (reference sequence). Trimming took 1 base from V and 7 from J, leaving 11 bases between them. The CDR3 spans 14 residues.

The rearrangement uses TRBV11-2 and TRBJ2-5, with 11 bases fitting TRBD1. Germline V gene sequence: CDR1 SGHAT, CDR2 FQNNGV. The CDR3 is 16 residues long. V gave up 5 bases and J gave up 5 bases; unmatched junction bases: 10. CDR3 protein: CASSRDRGLGWETQYF. The CDR3 DNA reads as TGTGCCAGCAGCCGGGACAGGGGGTTAGGGTGGGAGACCCAGTACTTC.

This clone was observed once. This chain connects TRBV19 to TRBJ2-7; 12 nucleotides align to TRBD2. V dropped 4 bases and J dropped 3; count of bases not matched to a gene: 7. The V gene's germline CDR1 is LNHDA and CDR2 SQIVND (reference sequence). The CDR3 has 16 residues. This chain's CDR3 is CASSTRRLAGDYEQYF. The CDR3 DNA sequence: TGTGCCAGTAGTACACGACGACTAGCGGGGGACTACGAGCAGTACTTC.